Each of the 5 T cell receptor beta chains below was sequenced from the same sample in a study of glioma-infiltrating T cells. The iRepertoire nested amplicon-rescue multiplex PCR amplified TCR alpha and beta CDR3s from RNA. TCRdb re-called the multiplex PCR reads with MiXCR, one entry per CDR3 protein. The profile covers some 100,000 distinct CDR3 sequences, with less than 30% appearing a single time and about a third taken by the ten largest. Sample: glioma tissue, nonneoplastic brain tissue, or PBMCs (not recorded which). These receptors all come from a human donor with low-grade glioma or glioblastoma, undergoing nonglioma brain surgery, or in good health (not recorded which).

This clonotype was recorded many times. The CDR3 DNA reads TGTGCCAGCAGCTTAGTTCGGGGGCGCACAGATACGCAGTATTTT. It yields the protein CASSLVRGRTDTQYF. V and J are TRBV7-2 and TRBJ2-3; either TRBD1 or TRBD2 may fit D (6 bases each). The CDR3 extends over 15 amino acids. Deletions cut 1 base from V and 1 base from J, with 9 bases between. Germline CDR1 reads SGHTA; CDR2 reads FQGNSA.

Many counts were recorded for this clonotype. The chain carries TRBV7-2 and TRBJ1-1; D is unresolved. The CDR3 length is 13 residues. The V gene's germline CDR1 is SGHTA and CDR2 FQGNSA. With 3 bases removed from V and 2 bases from J, the gap between germline ends came to 7 bases. The CDR3 is CASSFSGNTEAFF. For the CDR3, the DNA is TGTGCCAGCAGCTTCTCAGGTAACACTGAAGCTTTCTTT.

This clonotype has at least ten counts. V usage is TRBV7-9 and J usage is TRBJ1-2; 7 bases fit TRBD1. The length of the CDR3 is 14 residues. Germline CDR1 and CDR2: SEHNR and FQNEAQ (reference sequence). After removal of 1 base from V and 6 bases from J, the junction contained 5 bases not matched to a gene. The CDR3 spells CASSLGDRTDGYTF. In DNA, the CDR3 is TGTGCCAGCAGCTTAGGGGACAGAACGGATGGCTACACCTTC.

The chain recombines TRBV6-1 with TRBJ1-2; no clear D gene. The CDR3 extends over 13 amino acids. Germline loops: CDR1 MNHNS, CDR2 SASEGT. The CDR3 is CVSSEAHDTADTF. The CDR3 DNA reads TGTGTTAGCAGTGAAGCGCATGACACGGCGGATACCTTC.

The chain combines TRBV7-9 with TRBJ2-1; D tentatively fits TRBD1 or TRBD2 (6 bases each). V was pared by 1 base and J by 7 bases, with 17 bases between. Germline V gene sequence: CDR1 SEHNR, CDR2 FQNEAQ (reference sequence). This CDR3 has 16 residues. The CDR3 spells CASSLESGRGGNEQFF. The CDR3 coding sequence is TGTGCCAGCAGCTTAGAATCAGGCAGGGGAGGAAATGAGCAGTTCTTC.